These 17 T cell receptor beta chains share one sample of origin, sequenced in a study of technical replicates of blood from several donors (dated by TCRdb to between 2016 and 2019). Library creation used the immunoSEQ multiplex PCR assay. Not all clones reach the TCRdb copy of this immuneACCESS table, which keeps in-frame sequences only. Checked studies attribute under half of the gap to unresolved V genes and leave the rest unexplained. The sample profile shows tens of thousands of clones; about 93% of them were found once. The ten largest clonotypes hold over 0.2% of the sample. Sequencing used T cells isolated from PBMCs. These receptors were obtained from a human donor in good health.

The V call is TRBV29-1, the J call TRBJ1-4, with D maybe TRBD1 (6 bases). Trimming removed 7 bases at V and 5 bases at J, with 14 bases between. CDR1 and CDR2 (germline): SQVTM, ANQGSEA. The CDR3 loop spans 13 amino acids. The CDR3 loop reads CSARGGFNEKLFF. As DNA, the CDR3 is TGCAGCGCGAGGGGGGGGTTCAATGAAAAACTGTTTTTT.

Here the CDR3 DNA reads TGCGCCAGCAGTTCAGGACAAAACACCGGGGAGCTGTTTTTT. The encoded protein is CASSSGQNTGELFF. The chain combines TRBV10-1 with TRBJ2-2; D perhaps matches TRBD1 (5 bases). Per the germline V gene, CDR1 is WNHNN and CDR2 is SYGVQD (reference sequence). The ends were cut back, 5 bases at V and 2 bases at J, with 9 bases in the middle. The CDR3 length is 14 residues.

This chain connects TRBV6-5 to TRBJ2-3, with D possibly TRBD1 on 5 matching bases. The V gene's germline CDR1 is MNHEY and CDR2 SVGAGI. The CDR3 runs to 15 residues. Trimming removed 6 bases from V and 4 bases from J, with 17 bases in between. The CDR3 DNA reads as TGTGCCAGCAGCCACCCAGGACAAGGGCCAGATACGCAGTATTTT. Translated, it gives CASSHPGQGPDTQYF.

This clone is a singleton in its sample. The chain is built from TRBV5-1 and TRBJ1-1; 9 positions agree with TRBD1. With 4 bases clipped from V and 1 base from J, the junction kept 8 bases outside the gene matches. The CDR3 is 16 amino acids. Per germline, CDR1 SGHRS and CDR2 YFSETQ. CDR3 nucleotides: TGCGCCAGCAGCCATTCCCGGACAGGGGAGAACACTGAAGCTTTCTTT. Translated, it gives CASSHSRTGENTEAFF.

This chain uses TRBV4-1 with TRBJ1-5, with D perhaps TRBD1 (6 bases). The CDR3 length is 17 residues. Trimming left V 0 bases short and J 3 bases short, with 15 bases between. Germline assignment: CDR1 MGHRA and CDR2 YSYEKL. This chain's CDR3 is CASSQDQGQLLNQPQHF. CDR3 DNA sequence: TGCGCCAGCAGCCAAGATCAGGGGCAGCTACTCAATCAGCCCCAGCATTTT.

In its sample, this clone was seen once. The chain carries TRBV6-5 and TRBJ2-2; no reliable D call. This CDR3 region has 12 residues. CDR1 and CDR2 (germline): MNHEY, SVGAGI. V gave up 6 bases and J gave up 2 bases, with 4 bases separating them. DNA of the CDR3: TGTGCCAGCAGCTCTAACACCGGGGAGCTGTTTTTT. It specifies CASSSNTGELFF.

The chain employs TRBV18 and TRBJ2-7, with TRBD1 matching over 9 bases. The germline V gene has CDR1 KGHSH and CDR2 LQKENI. The CDR3 extends over 17 amino acids. J gave up 1 base and V 2 bases, and 9 bases lay outside the gene matches. CDR3 DNA: TGTGCCAGCTCACCAGGACCTCCCGGGACAGGGTCCTACGAGCAGTACTTC. Translating it yields CASSPGPPGTGSYEQYF.

The rearrangement joins TRBV6-1 to TRBJ1-3; 7 bases agree with TRBD1. V was clipped by 5 bases and J by 2 bases; unmatched bases: 6. Germline values: CDR1 MNHNS, CDR2 SASEGT. CDR3 size: 15 residues. CDR3: CASSKDRNAGNTIYF. The DNA of the CDR3 is TGTGCCAGCAGTAAGGACAGGAACGCTGGAAACACCATATATTTT.

V usage is TRBV5-4 and J usage is TRBJ1-2; D remains unclear. The CDR3 totals 13 residues. CDR1 and CDR2 (germline): SGHNT, YYREEE (reference sequence). V lost 0 bases and J 4 bases, leaving 7 bases between the germline ends. In DNA form, the CDR3 reads TGTGCCAGCAGCTTGGAGAGTTCCTATGGCTACACCTTC. Amino acids: CASSLESSYGYTF. Together with reference TRBV5-4 and TRBJ1-2, the CDR3 gives the full variable domain: ETGVTQSPTHLIKTRGQQVTLRCSSQSGHNTVSWYQQALGQGPQFIFQYYREEENGRGNFPPRFSGLQFPNYSSELNVNALELDDSALYLCASSLESSYGYTFGSGTRLTVV.

This clone was recorded only once. The chain carries TRBV9 and TRBJ2-2; D is uncertain. Trimming cost V 2 bases and J 7 bases, with 6 bases left between them. CDR3 length: 12 residues. CDR1 SGDLS and CDR2 YYNGEE come from the germline V gene. CDR3 DNA: TGTGCCAGCAGCGTTGTCTTCGGGGAGCTGTTTTTT. Residues: CASSVVFGELFF.

This sequence joins TRBV11-3 and TRBJ1-2, with 7 bases identical to TRBD1. V was clipped by 5 bases and J by 4 bases; unmatched bases: 4. The CDR3 extends over 13 amino acids. Germline loops: CDR1 SGHNT, CDR2 YENEEA. CDR3 nucleotide sequence: TGTGCCAGCAGCCCGGGACAGATCTATGGCTACACCTTC. Residues: CASSPGQIYGYTF.

The CDR3 loop reads CAWSSGLDQPQHF. The CDR3 DNA is TGTGCCTGGAGTTCAGGGTTGGATCAGCCCCAGCATTTT. This chain joins TRBV30 and TRBJ1-5, with D possibly being TRBD1 (5 bases). The CDR3 extends over 13 amino acids. The V gene lost 2 bases and the J gene lost 5 bases, with 10 bases spanning the gap. Germline-derived CDR1 and CDR2 are GTSNPN and SVGIG (reference sequence).

The chain carries TRBV5-1 and TRBJ2-1; TRBD2 matches 10 bases. The CDR3 contains 16 residues. V trimming: 0 bases; J trimming: 9 bases; junction bases outside the gene matches: 9. In germline, CDR1 is SGHRS, CDR2 YFSETQ. The chain's CDR3 is CASSLETAGGRGEQFF. As DNA, the CDR3 is TGCGCCAGCAGCTTGGAAACAGCGGGGGGGCGAGGTGAGCAGTTCTTC.

The chain is built from TRBV7-6 and TRBJ2-1; 12 bases are a match to TRBD1. The germline CDR1 and CDR2 sequences are SGHVS and FNYEAQ. V dropped 5 bases and J dropped 6; count of bases not matched to a gene: 26. The CDR3 spans 22 residues. In DNA, the CDR3 is TGTGCCAGCAGCCAGATCACATTTACCGGGACAGGGGGCTTCGGGAAACTCAATGAGCAGTTCTTC. Residues: CASSQITFTGTGGFGKLNEQFF. The full variable domain, its missing parts supplied by reference TRBV7-6 and TRBJ2-1, is GAGVSQSPRYKVTKRGQDVALRCDPISGHVSLYWYRQALGQGPEFLTYFNYEAQQDKSGLPNDRFSAERPEGSISTLTIQRTEQRDSAMYRCASSQITFTGTGGFGKLNEQFFGPGTRLTVL.

This chain uses TRBV7-8 with TRBJ1-4; a weak D match, TRBD1 (5 bases). The V gene's germline CDR1 is SGHVS and CDR2 FQNEAQ. V dropped 1 base and J dropped 8 bases, with 14 bases sitting between them. The CDR3 runs to 15 residues. Here the CDR3 DNA reads TGTGCCAGCAGCTTAGGTTGGACATATAGAGAAAAACTGTTTTTT. Amino acids: CASSLGWTYREKLFF.

CDR3 bases: TGCGCCAGCAGCTTGGCGGGACAAGGTCCCCAGCATTTT. It translates to CASSLAGQGPQHF. The chain recombines TRBV5-1 with TRBJ1-5, with D tentatively TRBD1 (6 bases). Trimming left V 0 bases short and J 10 bases short, with 11 bases between. Germline lookup yields CDR1 SGHRS and CDR2 YFSETQ. CDR3 length equals 13 residues.

The J gene is TRBJ2-2, the V gene TRBV5-1; D gene ambiguous. The CDR3 extends over 12 amino acids. Germline loops: CDR1 SGHRS, CDR2 YFSETQ. Trimming cost V 2 bases and J 6 bases, with 5 bases left between them. In DNA, the CDR3 is TGCGCCAGCAGCTTACAATCCGGGGAGCTGTTTTTT. Translated, it gives CASSLQSGELFF. Full variable domain (remainder filled in from reference TRBV5-1 and TRBJ2-2): KAGVTQTPRYLIKTRGQQVTLSCSPISGHRSVSWYQQTPGQGLQFLFEYFSETQRNKGNFPGRFSGRQFSNSRSEMNVSTLELGDSALYLCASSLQSGELFFGEGSRLTVL.